Following are 7 T cell receptor beta chains from one sample sequenced in a study of shared clonotypes between healthy human individuals (dated by TCRdb to between 2020 and 2021). The protocol used for the library was the immunoSEQ multiplex PCR assay. TCRdb mirrors the immuneACCESS table, restricted to in-frame sequences. Some clones are absent from its copies; in checked studies, under half trace to an unresolved V gene, and the reason for the others is unknown. This sample comprises more than 2 million clones, around 96% of them detected only once. Roughly 1.1% of the sample rests with the top ten. CD8 naive samples were obtained by positive selection for CCR7 among CD45RO-negative cells, yielding a CD45RA+CCR7+ population from which TemRA cells were excluded. The sample consisted of naive CD8+ T cells sorted from blood. The meaning of the sample's cell subset or site label: CD45RA+CCR7+. The origin of the receptors is a man between 18 and 29 years old in good health.

The chain recombines TRBV7-9 with TRBJ1-1, with 12 bases aligning to TRBD1. Germline V gene lookup returns CDR1 SEHNR and CDR2 FQNEAQ (reference sequence). The CDR3 has 15 amino acids. Trimming at V came to 2 bases and at J to 6 bases, leaving 4 bases not matched to a gene. CDR3 amino acids: CASSLRGQGASEAFF. The CDR3 bases are TGTGCCAGCAGCTTAAGGGGACAGGGGGCGTCTGAAGCTTTCTTT. Looking up the rest from reference TRBV7-9 and TRBJ1-1 gives the full variable domain: DTGVSQNPRHKITKRGQNVTFRCDPISEHNRLYWYRQTLGQGPEFLTYFQNEAQLEKSRLLSDRFSAERPKGSFSTLEIQRTEQGDSAMYLCASSLRGQGASEAFFGQGTRLTVV.

This sequence joins TRBV11-2 and TRBJ2-3; 8 nucleotides align to TRBD2. The CDR3 sequence is 16 residues long. With 4 bases clipped from V and 3 bases from J, the junction kept 9 bases outside the gene matches. The V gene's germline CDR1 is SGHAT and CDR2 FQNNGV. DNA of the CDR3: TGTGCCAGCAGCTCTGGAGTGGGACTAGTGACAGATACGCAGTATTTT. Translated: CASSSGVGLVTDTQYF. Combining the CDR3 with reference TRBV11-2 and TRBJ2-3 gives the whole variable domain EAGVAQSPRYKIIEKRQSVAFWCNPISGHATLYWYQQILGQGPKLLIQFQNNGVVDDSQLPKDRFSAERLKGVDSTLKIQPAKLEDSAVYLCASSSGVGLVTDTQYFGPGTRLTVL.

The genes are TRBV27 and TRBJ2-1, with 9 bases that match TRBD2. Per germline, CDR1 MNHEY and CDR2 SMNVEV (reference sequence). V trimming: 1 base; J trimming: 9 bases; junction bases outside the gene matches: 19. This CDR3 is 19 amino acids long. CDR3 sequence: CASSLYEGIPGLAGSEQFF. CDR3 sequence (DNA): TGTGCCAGCAGTTTATATGAAGGGATACCGGGACTAGCCGGATCTGAGCAGTTCTTC.

This sequence joins TRBV4-1 and TRBJ2-7; D assignment may be TRBD1 or TRBD2 (6 bases each). CDR1 is MGHRA and CDR2 is YSYEKL in the germline V gene. Trimming took 8 bases from V and 3 from J, leaving 20 bases between them. This CDR3 contains 15 residues. CDR3 nucleotide sequence: TGCGCCAGCTCAAACCCGGGACACGGGAGCTACGAGCAGTACTTC. It specifies CASSNPGHGSYEQYF.

The chain joins TRBV29-1 to TRBJ2-7; TRBD2 might be the D (6 bases). The CDR3 sequence is 14 residues long. Trimming pared 7 bases from V and 3 bases from J, leaving 19 bases between. Looked up from germline, CDR1 is SQVTM and CDR2 is ANQGSEA. CDR3 coding DNA: TGCAGCGCCGCCCCCCAGGAGGGGAACTACGAGCAGTACTTC. It specifies CSAAPQEGNYEQYF.

The chain is built from TRBV13 and TRBJ2-5; weak D call: TRBD2 (9 bases). Germline values: CDR1 PRHDT, CDR2 FYEKMQ (reference sequence). CDR3 length equals 24 residues. V lost 5 bases to trimming and J lost 4 bases, with 44 bases between them. The CDR3 region is CASSPVGPGQERLAETSKGETQYF. CDR3 sequence (DNA): TGTGCCAGCAGCCCGGTAGGCCCGGGACAGGAAAGACTAGCGGAAACTTCTAAGGGAGAGACCCAGTACTTC. Variable domain in full (rest from reference TRBV13 and TRBJ2-5): AAGVIQSPRHLIKEKRETATLKCYPIPRHDTVYWYQQGPGQDPQFLISFYEKMQSDKGSIPDRFSAQQFSDYHSELNMSSLELGDSALYFCASSPVGPGQERLAETSKGETQYFGPGTRLLVL.

V and J are TRBV6-5 and TRBJ1-5; the D gene is possibly TRBD1 (5 bases). This CDR3 contains 13 residues. The germline CDR1 and CDR2 sequences are MNHEY and SVGAGI. With 9 bases removed from V and 4 bases from J, the gap between germline ends came to 13 bases. The CDR3 region is CASSGGLNQPQHF. The CDR3 bases are TGTGCCAGTTCCGGGGGGTTAAATCAGCCCCAGCATTTT.